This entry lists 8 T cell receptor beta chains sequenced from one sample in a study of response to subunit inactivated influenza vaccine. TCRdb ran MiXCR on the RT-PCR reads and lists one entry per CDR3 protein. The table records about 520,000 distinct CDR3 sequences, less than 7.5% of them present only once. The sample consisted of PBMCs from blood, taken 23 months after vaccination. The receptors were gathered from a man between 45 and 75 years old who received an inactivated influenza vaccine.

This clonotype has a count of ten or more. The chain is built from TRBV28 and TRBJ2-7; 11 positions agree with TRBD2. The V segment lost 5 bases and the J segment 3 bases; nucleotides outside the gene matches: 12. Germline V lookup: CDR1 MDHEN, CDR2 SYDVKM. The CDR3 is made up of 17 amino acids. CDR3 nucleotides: TGTGCCAGCAGTGAAGGAGGTCTAGCGGGAGGTGTCTACGAGCAGTACTTC. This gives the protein CASSEGGLAGGVYEQYF.

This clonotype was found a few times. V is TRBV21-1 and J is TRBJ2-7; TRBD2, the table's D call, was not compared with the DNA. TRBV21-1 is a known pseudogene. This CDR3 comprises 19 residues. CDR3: CASSKVLAGGAESTYEQYF. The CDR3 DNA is TGTGCCAGCAGCAAAGTTTTGGCTGGCGGGGCCGAAAGCACCTACGAGCAGTACTTC.

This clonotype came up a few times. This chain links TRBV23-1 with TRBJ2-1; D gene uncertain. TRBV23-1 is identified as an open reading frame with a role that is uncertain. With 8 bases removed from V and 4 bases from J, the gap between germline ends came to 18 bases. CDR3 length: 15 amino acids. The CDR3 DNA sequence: TGCGCCAGCCCTTTACAGAAAAAGACGTACAATGAGCAGTTCTTC. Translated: CASPLQKKTYNEQFF.

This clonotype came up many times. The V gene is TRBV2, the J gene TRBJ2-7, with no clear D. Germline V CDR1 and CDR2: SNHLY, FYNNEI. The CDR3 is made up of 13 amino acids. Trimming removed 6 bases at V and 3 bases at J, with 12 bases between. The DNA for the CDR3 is TGTGCCAGCAGAGGCATGTCAGTCTACGAGCAGTACTTC. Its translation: CASRGMSVYEQYF.

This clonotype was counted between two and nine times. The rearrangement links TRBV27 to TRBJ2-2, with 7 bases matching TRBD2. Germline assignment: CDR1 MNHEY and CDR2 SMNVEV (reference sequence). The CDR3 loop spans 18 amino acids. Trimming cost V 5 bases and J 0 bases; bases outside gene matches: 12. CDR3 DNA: TGTGCCAGCAGTCGACAGTACCTAGCGGCCTCGAACACCGGGGAGCTGTTTTTT. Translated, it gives CASSRQYLAASNTGELFF.

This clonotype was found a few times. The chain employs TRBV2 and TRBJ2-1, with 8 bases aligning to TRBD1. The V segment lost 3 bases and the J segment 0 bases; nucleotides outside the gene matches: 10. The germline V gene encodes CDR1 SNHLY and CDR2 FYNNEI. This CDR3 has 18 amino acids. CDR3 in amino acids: CASSDQGAGPGSYNEQFF. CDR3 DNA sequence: TGTGCCAGCAGTGATCAGGGGGCCGGGCCGGGCTCCTACAATGAGCAGTTCTTC.

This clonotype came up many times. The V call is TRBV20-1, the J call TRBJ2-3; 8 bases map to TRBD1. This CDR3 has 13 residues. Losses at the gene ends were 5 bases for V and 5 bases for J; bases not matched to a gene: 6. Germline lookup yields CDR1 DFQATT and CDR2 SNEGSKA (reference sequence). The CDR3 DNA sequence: TGCAGTGCTCCACAGGGGGGCCGAGATACGCAGTATTTT. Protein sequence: CSAPQGGRDTQYF.

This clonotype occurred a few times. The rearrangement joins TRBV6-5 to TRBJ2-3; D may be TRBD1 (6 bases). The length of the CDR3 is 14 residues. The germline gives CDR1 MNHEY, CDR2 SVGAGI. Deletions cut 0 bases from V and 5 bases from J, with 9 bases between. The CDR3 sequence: CASSYSSGVDTQYF. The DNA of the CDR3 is TGTGCCAGCAGTTACTCTTCAGGGGTAGATACGCAGTATTTT.